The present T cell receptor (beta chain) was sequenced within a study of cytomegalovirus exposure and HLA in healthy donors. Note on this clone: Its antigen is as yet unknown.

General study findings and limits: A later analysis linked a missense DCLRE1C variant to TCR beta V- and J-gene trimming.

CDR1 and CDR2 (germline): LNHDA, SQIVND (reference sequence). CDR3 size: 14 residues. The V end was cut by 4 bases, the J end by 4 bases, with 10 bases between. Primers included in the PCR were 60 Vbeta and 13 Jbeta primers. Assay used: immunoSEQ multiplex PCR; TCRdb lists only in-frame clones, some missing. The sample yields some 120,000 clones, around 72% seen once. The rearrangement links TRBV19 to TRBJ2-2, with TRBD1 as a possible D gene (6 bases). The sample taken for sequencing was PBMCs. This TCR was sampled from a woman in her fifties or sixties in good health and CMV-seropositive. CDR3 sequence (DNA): TGTGCCAGTAGTACTACAGGGCCCACCGGGGAGCTGTTTTTT. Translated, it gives CASSTTGPTGELFF. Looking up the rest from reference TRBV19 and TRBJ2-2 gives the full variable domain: DGGITQSPKYLFRKEGQNVTLSCEQNLNHDAMYWYRQDPGQGLRLIYYSQIVNDFQKGDIAEGYSVSREKKESFPLTVTSAQKNPTAFYLCASSTTGPTGELFFGEGSRLTVL.